The source of this TCR beta chain is a study of T cells in Graves' hyperthyroidism and ophthalmopathy. Whole-study findings and limits: A 13 V-J signature model discriminated ophthalmopathy versus stable hyperthyroidism. Expanded thyroid clonotypes (above 0.001) were mostly also found in blood.

In the case of this clonotype: The antigen is undetermined.

CDR3 size: 14 residues. Trimming took off 0 bases at V and 3 bases at J, with 12 bases between the two ends. CDR1 and CDR2 from the germline V gene are DFQATT and SNEGSKA (reference sequence). What was amplified from RNA transcripts were TCR beta CDR3 regions. An initial round of RT-PCR targeting the TCR CDR3 relied on the HTBI primer set. From the multiplex PCR reads, TCRdb called clonotypes with MiXCR, one entry per CDR3 protein. The table shows 200,000 to 250,000 distinct CDR3 sequences, with around 17% occurring only once. Clinical symptoms, serum thyroxine and TRAb, thyroid ultrasound and orbital computed tomography together formed the diagnostic basis.

Sequenced material: blood. This clonotype originated in a woman aged 18-30 years with Graves' ophthalmopathy. The chain recombines TRBV20-1 with TRBJ2-7; D perhaps matches TRBD2 (5 bases). The CDR3: CSARDDFEGYEQYF. The CDR3 DNA sequence: TGCAGTGCTAGAGATGACTTCGAGGGCTACGAGCAGTACTTC.